Below, 12 T cell receptor beta chains from the same sample are listed, as sequenced in a study of T cell responses to AZD1222 COVID-19 vaccine. Only in-frame clones appear in the TCRdb table, and some are missing; sequencing was by immunoSEQ multiplex PCR. The profile shows over 85,000 clones, roughly 91% of them singletons. The source material was peripheral blood, sampled on day 0 of AZD1222 vaccination. These receptors were obtained from an adult in good health.

The V call is TRBV24-1, the J call TRBJ2-2, with 11 nucleotides matching TRBD1. The CDR3 is 18 amino acids. Germline-derived CDR1 and CDR2 are KGHDR and SFDVKD. Trimming cost V 1 base and J 4 bases; bases outside gene matches: 7. The CDR3 DNA follows: TGTGCCACCAGTGATTTAAATGGACAGGGGGCGTCCACCGGGGAGCTGTTTTTT. Its protein is CATSDLNGQGASTGELFF.

The chain is built from TRBV24-1 and TRBJ2-7, with 7 bases aligning to TRBD1. The CDR3 consists of 16 residues. CDR1 is KGHDR, CDR2 SFDVKD, per germline. V trimming: 3 bases; J trimming: 2 bases; junction bases outside the gene matches: 9. CDR3 sequence (DNA): TGTGCCACCAGTGATCACCGGGACAGTCAGACCTACGAGCAGTACTTC. Translation: CATSDHRDSQTYEQYF.

J is TRBJ1-5 and V is TRBV19, with D possibly being TRBD1 (6 bases). The germline gives CDR1 LNHDA, CDR2 SQIVND (reference sequence). CDR3 size: 15 residues. V gave up 8 bases and J gave up 7 bases, with 21 bases separating them. Here the CDR3 reads CASCPGLGAGQPQHF. The CDR3 nucleotides read TGTGCCAGTTGTCCCGGCCTGGGGGCTGGGCAGCCCCAGCATTTT. Full variable domain (rest looked up from reference TRBV19 and TRBJ1-5): DGGITQSPKYLFRKEGQNVTLSCEQNLNHDAMYWYRQDPGQGLRLIYYSQIVNDFQKGDIAEGYSVSREKKESFPLTVTSAQKNPTAFYLCASCPGLGAGQPQHFGDGTRLSIL.

This sequence joins TRBV6-5 and TRBJ1-3; D gene unclear. V was shortened by 2 bases and J by 4 bases, with 9 bases between the two germline ends. The CDR3 loop spans 14 amino acids. The germline CDR1 and CDR2 sequences are MNHEY and SVGAGI. Here the CDR3 DNA reads TGTGCCAGCAGTTACGATATAAGGGGAAACACCATATATTTT. Its protein is CASSYDIRGNTIYF.

The CDR3 loop is CASSYGHGGGSAEAFF. DNA for the CDR3: TGTGCCAGCAGTTACGGCCATGGGGGGGGTAGTGCTGAAGCTTTCTTT. The V call is TRBV6-6, the J call TRBJ1-1; perhaps TRBD1 as D (5 bases). Per germline, CDR1 MNHNY and CDR2 SVGAGI (reference sequence). This CDR3 is built from 16 residues. V was pared by 2 bases and J by 6 bases, with 19 bases between.

The chain carries TRBV19 and TRBJ1-1, with TRBD1 identical over 8 bases. V shed 5 bases, J shed 5 bases, and the junction held 10 bases outside the gene matches. This CDR3 has 15 residues. Germline V lookup: CDR1 LNHDA, CDR2 SQIVND (reference sequence). CDR3 coding DNA: TGTGCCAGTAGTTCAATTCAGGGGGCCAGTACTGAAGCTTTCTTT. Its protein product is CASSSIQGASTEAFF.

The J gene is TRBJ2-2, the V gene TRBV19; D is undetermined. The V end was cut by 3 bases, the J end by 4 bases, with 21 bases between. The CDR3 totals 18 residues. The germline gives CDR1 LNHDA, CDR2 SQIVND (reference sequence). CDR3 in DNA: TGTGCCAGTAGTATTGAAGTGGGTCTGTCATCTGGCACCGGGGAGCTGTTTTTT. The encoded protein is CASSIEVGLSSGTGELFF.

The V gene is TRBV12-3 or TRBV12-4, the J gene TRBJ2-7; D may be TRBD1 or TRBD2 (5 bases each). V was shortened by 6 bases and J by 1 base, with 10 bases between the two germline ends. This CDR3 spans 13 amino acids. Here the CDR3 reads CASSRDLSYEQYF. Written as DNA, the CDR3 is TGTGCCAGCAGCCGGGACCTATCCTACGAGCAGTACTTC.

The chain has TRBV4-1 and TRBJ2-5, with a weak D call TRBD2 (6 bases). V lost 1 base to trimming and J lost 4 bases, with 13 bases between them. The length of the CDR3 is 15 residues. Per germline, CDR1 MGHRA and CDR2 YSYEKL. This CDR3 is CASSQGRGAGETQYF. The DNA for the CDR3 is TGCGCCAGCAGCCAAGGTCGCGGGGCAGGAGAGACCCAGTACTTC.

This chain connects TRBV5-5 to TRBJ1-1; D gene unclear. Germline V gene sequence: CDR1 SGHKS, CDR2 YYEKEE (reference sequence). V lost 2 bases and J 11 bases, leaving 22 bases between the germline ends. The CDR3 has 15 residues. The CDR3 sequence is CASSLVIDGPTWAFF. The CDR3 region has the DNA TGTGCCAGCAGCTTAGTCATTGACGGGCCCACGTGGGCTTTCTTT.

The genes are TRBV6-2 or TRBV6-3 and TRBJ2-7, with TRBD2 as a possible D gene (5 bases). CDR3 length equals 13 residues. Germline V gene data show CDR1 as MNHEY and CDR2 as SVGEGT. Trimming stripped 6 bases from V and 3 bases from J, with 12 bases between. This CDR3 reads CASSPTSGYEQYF. The CDR3 coding sequence is TGTGCCAGCAGCCCCACTAGTGGCTACGAGCAGTACTTC.

V gene TRBV7-2 combines with J gene TRBJ1-5, with D maybe TRBD1 (6 bases). The germline V gene has CDR1 SGHTA and CDR2 FQGNSA. The CDR3 loop spans 15 amino acids. V lost 5 bases and J lost 3, with 14 bases in between. CDR3 sequence: CASSIYGTNNQPQHF. CDR3 DNA: TGTGCCAGCAGCATCTACGGGACAAACAATCAGCCCCAGCATTTT.